This TCR beta chain was recovered during a study of T cells expressing NK-cell markers. Study overall: Investigators obtained TCR beta repertoires from sorted CD3+CD56+NKG2C+, CD3+CD56+NKG2C- and CD3+CD56-NKG2C+ T cells. One of eight sequenced donors was HCMV-seronegative; the other seven were seropositive.

Notes on this clonotype: The target antigen is unknown.

Broader study findings: Where several donors were concerned, these clonotypes also led the CD3+CD56-NKG2C+ fraction. About 1.0-7.0% of CD8+ T cells in several donors belonged to dominant NKG2C+ clonotypes.

Germline CDR1 reads KGHSH; CDR2 reads LQKENI. This CDR3 comprises 16 residues. TCRdb reprocessed the 5' RACE reads and stores each CDR3 protein as one record, lacking DNA. The specimen's table records roughly 180,000 distinct CDR3 sequences. This chain uses TRBV18 with TRBJ1-1; TCRdb reports TRBD1, a call that lacks DNA to check it against. The sample was blood T cells: a sorted CD56 or NKG2C T cell subset, CD4+ or CD8+ T cells, or bulk PBMC T cells (not recorded which). The source is a woman between 18 and 69 years old in good health. CDR3: CASSPPNLPSTGQAFF.